The clone carrying this T cell receptor (beta chain) was found once. Its antigen is currently unknown. This CDR3 is 14 amino acids long. Germline CDR1 SGHTA, CDR2 FQGTGA. V was clipped by 0 bases and J by 3 bases, with 3 bases between them. This specimen comes from a study of cytomegalovirus exposure and HLA in healthy donors. Overall study context: Genotyping of 398 donors showed that approximately 83% belonged to the Caucasian-associated ancestry cluster.

Amplification used 60 Vbeta primers and 13 Jbeta primers. The protocol was immunoSEQ multiplex PCR, while the TCRdb copy is restricted to in-frame clones and leaves out a portion. The sample lists roughly 100,000 clones, about 78% seen once, with over 3% in the top ten. Whole-study results and caveats: Per a prior analysis, the majority of TCR beta V segments were productive roughly 87% or roughly 30% of the time. Some public TCRs appeared in many individuals, while most sequences were rare. A later analysis reportedly found fewer N-insertions in an Asian-associated ancestry cluster than the approximately 700-donor mean.

The sequenced material came from PBMCs. This clonotype was sampled from a woman in her forties in good health and CMV-seronegative. The rearrangement links TRBV7-3 to TRBJ2-6, with D uncertain. This CDR3 is CASSLTGGANVLTF. The CDR3 DNA is TGTGCCAGCAGCTTAACCGGTGGGGCCAACGTCCTGACTTTC. The full variable domain, in which reference TRBV7-3 and TRBJ2-6 provide the parts outside the CDR3, is GAGVSQTPSNKVTEKGKYVELRCDPISGHTALYWYRQSLGQGPEFLIYFQGTGAADDSGLPNDRFFAVRPEGSVSTLKIQRTERGDSAVYLCASSLTGGANVLTFGAGSRLTVL.